The entry that follows covers one T cell receptor (beta chain) sequence. As yet, its antigen is unknown. This entry comes from a study of fetal regulatory T cell absence and autoimmunity. Study at large: IPEX patients had exocrine pancreas autoimmunity without clinical diabetes. Study findings and constraints: Pancreas TCRs were oligoclonally enriched versus cord blood, some clones over 95-fold. Cord blood and pancreas showed broadly similar TRB gene family usage.

The V end was cut by 4 bases, the J end by 0 bases, with 13 bases between. Germline CDR1 reads LGHNT; CDR2 reads FRNRAP. There are 17 residues in the CDR3. The survey-level immunoSEQ assay was used. Sequenced by immunoSEQ multiplex PCR; TCRdb stores in-frame clones only, minus some. The sample yields more than 90,000 clones, about 78% seen once. The receptor was derived from a male donor with IPEX syndrome. V gene TRBV12-5 combines with J gene TRBJ1-6; possible D gene TRBD1, 6 bases. Sequencing was carried out using pancreas tissue. The CDR3 region has the DNA TGTGCTAGTGGTTCTGCCTTGACAGGCTCCTATAATTCACCCCTCCACTTT. Protein sequence: CASGSALTGSYNSPLHF.